The 21 T cell receptor beta chains below all came from one sample that was sequenced in a study of beta chain features in type 1 diabetes listed by TCRdb under 2018. Libraries came from the immunoSEQ multiplex PCR assay. The High Capacity cDNA Reverse Transcription Kit was used to reverse transcribe all of the isolated RNA, meaning that expressed TCRB transcripts were what got sequenced. TCRdb's version of the immuneACCESS table is confined to in-frame rearrangements and falls short of the full clone set. An unresolved V gene accounts for under half of the shortfall where checked; the remainder is of unknown origin. Present in this sample are under 950,000 clones, roughly a sixth of which were seen just once. The ten biggest clones cover around 0.02% of the sample. Sequencing was performed on naive CD4+ T cells from blood. Read against the paper, the sample's cell subset or site label means: true naive CD4+ T cells. The receptor source for this set is a woman between 18 and 29 years old in good health.

This clone was seen more than once but under ten times. The gene calls are TRBV25-1 and TRBJ2-1; TRBD2 agrees at 13 bases. Germline V gene sequence: CDR1 MGHDK, CDR2 SYGVNS. J lost 10 bases, V lost 3 bases, and 6 bases had no gene match. This CDR3 has 15 residues. The CDR3 sequence is CASSDGLAGVGEQFF. CDR3 coding DNA: TGTGCCAGCAGTGATGGACTAGCGGGAGTTGGGGAGCAGTTCTTC. Filled out from reference TRBV25-1 and TRBJ2-1, the complete variable domain reads EADIYQTPRYLVIGTGKKITLECSQTMGHDKMYWYQQDPGMELHLIHYSYGVNSTEKGDLSSESTVSRIRTEHFPLTLESARPSHTSQYLCASSDGLAGVGEQFFGPGTRLTVL.

This clone was counted only a few times. V and J are TRBV18 and TRBJ1-4, with D possibly being TRBD1 (5 bases). This CDR3 has 14 amino acids. V was shortened by 5 bases and J by 8 bases, with 15 bases between the two germline ends. The germline CDR1 and CDR2 sequences are KGHSH and LQKENI. CDR3 in DNA: TGTGCCAGCTCAGCACGTCAGGGATCCGAAAAACTGTTTTTT. This gives the protein CASSARQGSEKLFF.

V gene TRBV18 combines with J gene TRBJ2-1; 10 bases fit TRBD1. This CDR3 has 15 residues. Germline lookup yields CDR1 KGHSH and CDR2 LQKENI. V was pared by 6 bases and J by 6 bases, with 8 bases of the junction left unmatched. This chain's CDR3 is CASSRQGAPGNEQFF. Here the CDR3 DNA reads TGTGCCAGCTCGCGACAGGGGGCGCCCGGCAATGAGCAGTTCTTC.

The table lists this clone with a few counts. The chain couples TRBV7-2 to TRBJ1-2; a possible D gene is TRBD1 (6 bases). CDR1 is SGHTA, CDR2 FQGNSA, per germline. V lost 4 bases to trimming and J lost 5 bases, with 14 bases between them. The CDR3 extends over 14 amino acids. The DNA for the CDR3 is TGTGCCAGCAGCTCCATTGGACAGTTATATGGCTACACCTTC. It is translated as CASSSIGQLYGYTF.

The rearrangement links TRBV13 to TRBJ2-2; TRBD2 matches at 14 bases. CDR1 and CDR2 (germline): PRHDT, FYEKMQ (reference sequence). V was pared by 3 bases and J by 6 bases, with 3 bases of the junction left unmatched. The CDR3 has 16 residues. CDR3 bases: TGTGCCAGCAGCTTGGGACTAGCGGGAGTTCCCGGGGAGCTGTTTTTT. Translation: CASSLGLAGVPGELFF.

The V gene is TRBV4-2, the J gene TRBJ2-5, with D hard to call. The germline CDR1 and CDR2 sequences are LGHNA and YNFKEQ. Trimming took 2 bases from V and 2 from J, leaving 6 bases between them. The CDR3 consists of 13 residues. The CDR3 region has the DNA TGTGCCAGCAGCCAACACCCGCAAGAGACCCAGTACTTC. It specifies CASSQHPQETQYF.

This clone was seen only a few times. The chain recombines TRBV10-3 with TRBJ1-2, with D unclear. Trimming stripped 10 bases from V and 8 bases from J, with 20 bases between. CDR3 length: 13 residues. The germline V gene has CDR1 ENHRY and CDR2 SYGVKD. The CDR3 sequence: CATEVQESSGYTF. In DNA form, the CDR3 reads TGTGCCACAGAAGTGCAGGAATCCTCCGGCTACACCTTC.

This clone showed up just a few times. The V and J genes are TRBV19 and TRBJ2-7, with 7 bases matching TRBD2. The CDR3 sequence is 14 residues long. Trimming removed 6 bases from V and 2 bases from J; junction bases left unmatched: 7. Germline-derived CDR1 and CDR2 are LNHDA and SQIVND (reference sequence). In nucleotides, the CDR3 is TGTGCCAGTAGATCTTCCGGGACTACCTACGAGCAGTACTTC. Its protein is CASRSSGTTYEQYF.

This clone was counted only a few times. The chain couples TRBV21-1 to TRBJ2-2; the D call of TRBD1 is as the table states it, not checked on the DNA. TRBV21-1 is flagged as a pseudogene. The CDR3 has 14 residues. The chain's CDR3 is CASPLQVNTGELFF. CDR3 nucleotides: TGTGCCAGCCCCCTTCAGGTGAACACCGGGGAGCTGTTTTTT.

The V call is TRBV7-8, the J call TRBJ2-1; possibly TRBD1 for D (6 bases). Deletions cut 5 bases from V and 8 bases from J, with 19 bases between. The CDR3 spans 15 residues. The V gene's germline CDR1 is SGHVS and CDR2 FQNEAQ. The DNA for the CDR3 is TGTGCCAGCAGCCTAAGGGACACGGGGTGGCATGAGCAGTTCTTC. Translation gives CASSLRDTGWHEQFF.

This clone was picked up a small number of times. V gene TRBV9 combines with J gene TRBJ2-7; 7 positions agree with TRBD1. CDR1 and CDR2 from the germline V gene are SGDLS and YYNGEE. Losses at the gene ends were 5 bases for V and 5 bases for J; bases not matched to a gene: 10. The CDR3 has 14 residues. The CDR3 DNA follows: TGTGCCAGCAGTCCGGACAGGCGAAGTGACGAGCAGTACTTC. It codes for CASSPDRRSDEQYF.

This clone has just a few counts. The chain is built from TRBV7-9 and TRBJ2-2; D is uncertain. CDR3 length equals 13 residues. The V gene's germline CDR1 is SEHNR and CDR2 FQNEAQ (reference sequence). Trimming stripped 2 bases from V and 4 bases from J, with 5 bases between. CDR3 DNA: TGTGCCAGCAGCTTAACGAGCACCGGGGAGCTGTTTTTT. This encodes CASSLTSTGELFF.

This chain uses TRBV19 with TRBJ2-1; D remains ambiguous. This CDR3 has 12 residues. Trimming removed 5 bases from V and 7 bases from J, with 9 bases in between. From germline, CDR1 is LNHDA and CDR2 SQIVND (reference sequence). CDR3 coding DNA: TGTGCCAGTAGTCTGGGTGGGAATGAGCAGTTCTTC. Protein sequence: CASSLGGNEQFF.

The chain recombines TRBV11-2 with TRBJ2-3, with 12 bases identical to TRBD2. The CDR3 is made up of 16 amino acids. Per germline, CDR1 SGHAT and CDR2 FQNNGV. V lost 11 bases to trimming and J lost 4 bases; unmatched junction nucleotides: 13. The CDR3 DNA sequence: TGTGCCGGACTAGCGGGATTTGAGGAGTACGCAGATACGCAGTATTTT. This encodes CAGLAGFEEYADTQYF.

CDR3 in amino acids: CASSFQGPYNEQFF. In nucleotides, the CDR3 is TGTGCCAGTAGCTTCCAGGGTCCCTACAATGAGCAGTTCTTC. This rearrangement joins TRBV19 to TRBJ2-1, with D possibly TRBD1 on 5 matching bases. V dropped 6 bases and J dropped 2 bases, with 11 bases sitting between them. Germline CDR1 LNHDA, CDR2 SQIVND (reference sequence). The CDR3 is 14 amino acids.

The chain combines TRBV11-1 with TRBJ2-7; TRBD2 is a possible D gene (6 bases). Germline assignment: CDR1 SGHAT and CDR2 FQDESV (reference sequence). V was shortened by 5 bases and J by 2 bases, with 16 bases between the two germline ends. The CDR3 has 15 amino acids. DNA for the CDR3: TGTGCCAGCAGCGGAGGGGTAGCGGAAGCCTACGAGCAGTACTTC. This sequence encodes CASSGGVAEAYEQYF.

A few counts support this clone. The genes are TRBV23-1 and TRBJ2-1, with 8 bases fitting TRBD1. TRBV23-1 is an ORF, and what it does is uncertain. Trimming took 0 bases from V and 4 from J; bases not matched to a gene: 29. This CDR3 spans 24 amino acids. The CDR3 reads CASSQSSRDRTSPRLREGYNEQFF. As DNA, the CDR3 is TGCGCCAGCAGTCAATCTTCCCGGGACAGGACAAGCCCGCGATTGAGGGAAGGATACAATGAGCAGTTCTTC.

The rearrangement joins TRBV6-1 to TRBJ2-3, with 9 nucleotides matching TRBD1. V shed 2 bases and J 6 bases; nucleotides not matched to a gene: 9. The CDR3 spans 16 residues. CDR1 is MNHNS, CDR2 SASEGT, per germline. CDR3 amino acids: CASSESLGQGYDTQYF. CDR3 coding DNA: TGTGCCAGCAGTGAATCTTTGGGACAGGGATACGATACGCAGTATTTT.

With regard to this clone: Additional DNA sequences in this sample encode the identical CDR3. V and J are TRBV19 and TRBJ2-1; D may be TRBD1 (6 bases). V shed 0 bases and J shed 3 bases, with 6 bases lying between them. Per germline, CDR1 LNHDA and CDR2 SQIVND (reference sequence). This CDR3 comprises 14 residues. This CDR3 reads CASSIDRGYNEQFF. DNA of the CDR3: TGTGCCAGTAGTATAGACAGGGGCTACAATGAGCAGTTCTTC.

The sample holds a few counts of this clone. The V call is TRBV19, the J call TRBJ2-1, with D possibly matching TRBD2 (6 bases). The CDR3 contains 14 residues. Trimming took off 7 bases at V and 9 bases at J, with 19 bases between the two ends. Germline-derived CDR1 and CDR2 are LNHDA and SQIVND (reference sequence). The CDR3 DNA sequence: TGTGCCAGTACCCAAGGACTCGCGGGGCGTGAGCAGTTCTTC. Its translation: CASTQGLAGREQFF.

This clone has only a few counts. The chain is built from TRBV4-3 and TRBJ2-7; D might be TRBD1 or TRBD2, each matching 6 bases. V shed 3 bases and J shed 1 base, with 13 bases lying between them. The CDR3 has 15 residues. The germline V gene encodes CDR1 LGHNA and CDR2 YSLEER. The chain's CDR3 is CASSHSTGRSYEQYF. The CDR3 coding sequence is TGCGCCAGCAGCCATTCTACAGGGAGGTCCTACGAGCAGTACTTC.